This TCR beta chain is from a study of blood T cell repertoires in COVID-19. Sequencing used immunoSEQ multiplex PCR; TCRdb keeps in-frame clones, though not all of them. The table records 150,000 to 200,000 clones, roughly four fifths of them present only once. Sequences were obtained from peripheral blood. This TCR was recovered from a woman younger than 45 with acute or convalescent COVID-19.

For the CDR3, the DNA is TGTGCCAGCAGTTCGAATCGGGCAGGGCCTAACCAGCCCCAGCATTTT. It is translated as CASSSNRAGPNQPQHF. This chain uses TRBV6-2 or TRBV6-3 with TRBJ1-5, with TRBD1 as a possible D gene (5 bases). Trimming took off 4 bases at V and 7 bases at J, with 20 bases between the two ends. The CDR3 runs 16 residues. Germline assignment: CDR1 MNHEY and CDR2 SVGEGT.